The source of this TCR beta chain is a study of somatic mutations in T cells in chronic GVHD (dated by TCRdb to about 2020). For sorting, staining was performed with anti-CD3, anti-CD4, anti-CD8 and a Vbeta20 antibody from the IOTest Beta Mark kit on a FACSAria III, and a purity above 97% was achieved. Peripheral blood was collected in sodium heparin tubes and mononuclear cells were isolated by Ficoll-Paque PLUS density gradient centrifugation. Before TCRbeta deep sequencing, the CD4+ Vbeta20+, CD4+ Vbeta20-, and CD8+ T cell fractions were FACS-sorted. V has 5 bases trimmed and J has 14 bases trimmed; junction bases matching no gene number 8. From cysteine to phenylalanine, the CDR3 is 13 amino acids long. This entry keeps only the CDR3 DNA: 39 bases, framed from base 1. In the germline V gene, CDR1 corresponds to MNHNS and CDR2 to SASEGT. On this clone itself: The antigen it recognizes is unknown. Nothing much larger sits one base from this clone, and base qualities are not available.

Genomic DNA was isolated and then used for TCRbeta deep sequencing. TCRbeta CDR3 sequencing and initial data processing were performed with the immunoSEQ assay as a commercial service. The study's processing was this. Reads were demultiplexed, adapter and primer sequences were trimmed, similar clones were merged through frequency-ratio clustering, and V, D, J genes were annotated using IMGT. Held by TCRdb, this immuneACCESS table contains in-frame sequences only and omits some clones. Under half of the omission traces to an unresolved V gene where checked; the cause of the rest is unknown. V and J calls and clone size are those listed in that table; D and trimming were worked out from the DNA. The sample table holds 13,000 to 15,000 clones, of which around 82% were seen once. The ten most abundant clones make up 32% of the sample.

The V gene is TRBV6-1 and the J gene is TRBJ1-4, and 10 bases in between align with TRBD1. This clonotype was obtained from a male patient in his forties or fifties with chronic graft-versus-host disease. After a transplant, the donor of the graft may account for some T cells. What was sequenced was Vbeta20-negative CD4+ T cells from blood. Interpreted using the paper, the cell subset or site label stands for: CD4+ T cells sorted as TCR Vbeta20 negative by flow cytometry. The nucleotide sequence is given as TGTGCCAGCAGTCCCCGGACAGGGGGGTACCTGTTTTTT. Translated, this gives CASSPRTGGYLFF.